A single sample gave rise to the 30 T cell receptor beta chains below, sequenced in a study of blood T cell repertoires in COVID-19. Here immunoSEQ multiplex PCR was the method, and the copy in TCRdb shows in-frame clones only, minus some. This table has some 670,000 clones, just under 90% appearing once. The material sequenced was peripheral blood. All receptors come from a young woman with acute or convalescent COVID-19.

The chain has TRBV7-2 and TRBJ2-3; TRBD2 matches 9 bases. V lost 5 bases, J lost 4 bases, and 4 bases stayed unmatched. The CDR3 is 14 amino acids. Germline V gene sequence: CDR1 SGHTA, CDR2 FQGNSA. DNA for the CDR3: TGTGCCAGCAGCCCAGGGACTAGCCCAGATACGCAGTATTTT. Amino acids: CASSPGTSPDTQYF.

J is TRBJ1-2 and V is TRBV6-1, with D uncertain. CDR1 is MNHNS and CDR2 is SASEGT in the germline V gene. Trimming took off 3 bases at V and 5 bases at J, with 10 bases between the two ends. The CDR3 is made up of 13 amino acids. In DNA form, the CDR3 reads TGTGCCAGCAGTGACCCCCGCGAATATGGCTACACCTTC. It codes for CASSDPREYGYTF.

The rearrangement links TRBV12-3 or TRBV12-4 to TRBJ2-3, with a tentative D call TRBD1 (5 bases). The V end lost 1 base, the J end lost 10 bases, and 9 bases lay between the germline ends. CDR3 length: 12 residues. CDR3 residues: CASSLEGDAQYF. DNA of the CDR3: TGTGCCAGCAGTTTAGAAGGGGATGCGCAGTATTTT.

This clone was detected only once. The chain is built from TRBV11-2 and TRBJ1-3; D remains ambiguous. V lost 1 base and J lost 0, with 13 bases in between. Per germline, CDR1 SGHAT and CDR2 FQNNGV. The CDR3 sequence is 17 residues long. CDR3 sequence reads: CASSLVSGKSSGNTIYF. The CDR3 nucleotides read TGTGCCAGCAGCTTAGTATCAGGAAAAAGCTCTGGAAACACCATATATTTT.

The V call is TRBV7-8, the J call TRBJ2-2; 8 nucleotides agree with TRBD2. V was pared by 8 bases and J by 1 base, with 3 bases of the junction left unmatched. The CDR3 extends over 14 amino acids. The germline gives CDR1 SGHVS, CDR2 FQNEAQ. CDR3 region: CASVAGGNTGELFF. CDR3 nucleotide sequence: TGTGCCAGCGTGGCGGGGGGGAACACCGGGGAGCTGTTTTTT.

The CDR3 coding sequence is TGTGCCAGCAGCTTAAAAGCGGGGGGGTACAATGAGCAGTTCTTC. It specifies CASSLKAGGYNEQFF. The rearrangement uses TRBV7-9 and TRBJ2-1, with 10 positions matching TRBD2. The CDR3 extends over 15 amino acids. From germline, CDR1 is SEHNR and CDR2 FQNEAQ (reference sequence). The J segment lost 4 bases and the V segment lost 2 bases, leaving 2 bases of the junction unmatched.

The chain is built from TRBV7-2 and TRBJ1-6, with 7 bases that match TRBD1. The J segment lost 5 bases and the V segment lost 3 bases, leaving 7 bases of the junction unmatched. The CDR3 sequence is 16 residues long. Germline V lookup: CDR1 SGHTA, CDR2 FQGNSA. The DNA for the CDR3 is TGTGCCAGCAGCTTCACGACAGGGAGGAATAATTCACCCCTCCACTTT. Protein: CASSFTTGRNNSPLHF.

The chain uses TRBV6-2 or TRBV6-3 and TRBJ2-7; 7 bases match TRBD1. The CDR3 sequence is 14 residues long. Unmatched junction bases numbered 10, after V lost 6 bases and J lost 5 bases. Germline CDR1 MNHEY, CDR2 SVGEGT. In DNA, the CDR3 is TGTGCCAGCAGCGCAGGACAGGTTGCCAACGAGCAGTACTTC. Translating gives CASSAGQVANEQYF.

The chain uses TRBV7-3 and TRBJ2-6, with 7 bases matching TRBD1. This CDR3 spans 20 amino acids. V gave up 2 bases and J gave up 1 base; unmatched junction bases: 14. CDR1 and CDR2 (germline): SGHTA, FQGTGA. The CDR3 sequence is CASSLGPRGGLKSGANVLTF. CDR3 in DNA: TGTGCCAGCAGCTTAGGACCGCGAGGGGGCCTTAAATCTGGGGCCAACGTCCTGACTTTC.

The CDR3 reads CASSLNRDGYEKLFF. DNA for the CDR3: TGTGCCAGCAGTTTAAACAGGGATGGTTATGAAAAACTGTTTTTT. The J gene is TRBJ1-4, the V gene TRBV27; a weak D match, TRBD1 (6 bases). V lost 2 bases and J 6 bases, leaving 13 bases between the germline ends. The CDR3 is 15 amino acids. Per germline, CDR1 MNHEY and CDR2 SMNVEV (reference sequence).

This rearrangement joins TRBV9 to TRBJ1-6; D may be TRBD1 (5 bases). Per the germline V gene, CDR1 is SGDLS and CDR2 is YYNGEE. The CDR3 totals 12 residues. The V end was cut by 3 bases, the J end by 10 bases, with 8 bases between. CDR3 in amino acids: CASSGSGSPLHF. The CDR3 nucleotides are TGTGCCAGCAGCGGATCAGGGTCACCCCTCCACTTT.

The rearrangement joins TRBV19 to TRBJ1-2; TRBD1 matches at 7 bases. With 5 bases clipped from V and 12 bases from J, the junction kept 6 bases outside the gene matches. This CDR3 region has 11 residues. Per the germline V gene, CDR1 is LNHDA and CDR2 is SQIVND (reference sequence). CDR3 coding DNA: TGTGCCAGTAGTGACTACAGGGGTCACACCTTC. Translated, it gives CASSDYRGHTF.

J is TRBJ1-2 and V is TRBV29-1; the D is unclear. The V end lost 3 bases, the J end lost 5 bases, and 13 bases lay between the germline ends. CDR1 and CDR2 (germline): SQVTM, ANQGSEA. There are 13 residues in the CDR3. The CDR3 DNA sequence: TGCAGCGTTGAGGTCGGGTCGGGGTATGGCTACACCTTC. Residues: CSVEVGSGYGYTF.

The V call is TRBV2, the J call TRBJ1-1; D unresolved. The CDR3 covers 11 residues. Per the germline V gene, CDR1 is SNHLY and CDR2 is FYNNEI. V dropped 6 bases and J dropped 5 bases, with 7 bases sitting between them. The CDR3 nucleotides read TGTGCCAGCAGCGGGTGGACTGAAGCTTTCTTT. Amino acid sequence: CASSGWTEAFF.

The V call is TRBV3-1 (or the pseudogene TRBV3-2), the J call TRBJ1-1; 10 bases line up with TRBD1. The CDR3 runs to 15 residues. CDR1 is LGHDT, CDR2 YNNKEL, per germline (reference sequence). V gave up 5 bases and J gave up 4 bases; unmatched junction bases: 7. As DNA, the CDR3 is TGTGCCAGCAGCTCCCAGGACAGGGGGGGCACTGAAGCTTTCTTT. Its translation: CASSSQDRGGTEAFF.

The V gene is TRBV5-4, the J gene TRBJ1-1; no clear D gene. The CDR3 length is 15 residues. V was shortened by 1 base and J by 1 base, with 11 bases between the two germline ends. CDR1 and CDR2 (germline): SGHNT, YYREEE (reference sequence). CDR3 nucleotide sequence: TGTGCCAGCAGCTTGTCTGGCCTTCCGAACACTGAAGCTTTCTTT. Protein: CASSLSGLPNTEAFF.

This rearrangement joins TRBV30 to TRBJ1-2; TRBD1 aligns across 7 bases. Trimming cost V 5 bases and J 4 bases; bases outside gene matches: 7. Germline V gene data show CDR1 as GTSNPN and CDR2 as SVGIG (reference sequence). This CDR3 contains 13 residues. For the CDR3, the DNA is TGTGCCTGGCTAGGGGGCGCGGGCTATGGCTACACCTTC. Amino acids: CAWLGGAGYGYTF.

The chain employs TRBV29-1 and TRBJ2-1; 8 bases line up with TRBD1. This CDR3 has 14 amino acids. CDR1 and CDR2 from the germline V gene are SQVTM and ANQGSEA. V lost 4 bases and J lost 3; bases outside the gene matches: 5. CDR3 protein: CSVARGQLYNEQFF. The DNA of the CDR3 is TGCAGCGTTGCCAGGGGGCAACTCTACAATGAGCAGTTCTTC.

This CDR3 reads CASSQAQGHKGYTF. In DNA form, the CDR3 reads TGCGCCAGCAGCCAAGCTCAGGGGCATAAGGGCTACACCTTC. The V and J genes are TRBV4-3 and TRBJ1-2, with D possibly TRBD1 on 6 matching bases. V gave up 1 base and J gave up 8 bases, with 14 bases separating them. The CDR3 extends over 14 amino acids. Germline CDR1 and CDR2: LGHNA and YSLEER.

This sequence joins TRBV7-3 and TRBJ2-1, with TRBD2 as a possible D gene (5 bases). Looked up from germline, CDR1 is SGHTA and CDR2 is FQGTGA. This CDR3 comprises 14 residues. The V end was cut by 5 bases, the J end by 3 bases, with 11 bases between. CDR3 bases: TGTGCCAGCAGCGAAAGCGGTTTCTACAATGAGCAGTTCTTC. Translating gives CASSESGFYNEQFF. The full variable domain, in which reference TRBV7-3 and TRBJ2-1 provide the parts outside the CDR3, is GAGVSQTPSNKVTEKGKYVELRCDPISGHTALYWYRQSLGQGPEFLIYFQGTGAADDSGLPNDRFFAVRPEGSVSTLKIQRTERGDSAVYLCASSESGFYNEQFFGPGTRLTVL.

This clone was detected only a few times. The chain combines TRBV30 with TRBJ1-1; maybe TRBD1 (5 bases). V was clipped by 0 bases and J by 1 base, with 9 bases between them. Germline V gives CDR1 GTSNPN, CDR2 SVGIG (reference sequence). This CDR3 region has 14 residues. CDR3 protein: CAWSVPDRNTEAFF. The CDR3 DNA sequence: TGTGCCTGGAGTGTACCCGACAGGAACACTGAAGCTTTCTTT.

The chain combines TRBV27 with TRBJ2-1, with 7 bases that match TRBD1. The CDR3 length is 16 residues. Losses at the gene ends were 10 bases for V and 6 bases for J; bases not matched to a gene: 18. The germline V gene has CDR1 MNHEY and CDR2 SMNVEV (reference sequence). The CDR3 bases are TGTGCCACCTCCCCTTGGGAGTGGCAGGGGGTCAATGAGCAGTTCTTC. Residues: CATSPWEWQGVNEQFF.

The V call is TRBV6-5, the J call TRBJ1-2; tentative D call: TRBD1 (5 bases). The CDR3 is 14 amino acids. V was pared by 1 base and J by 2 bases, with 8 bases between. CDR1 is MNHEY and CDR2 is SVGAGI in the germline V gene. This chain's CDR3 is CASSYLGQNYGYTF. Here the CDR3 DNA reads TGTGCCAGCAGTTACTTGGGGCAGAACTATGGCTACACCTTC.

This chain links TRBV24-1 with TRBJ1-1; 10 bases line up with TRBD1. Looked up from germline, CDR1 is KGHDR and CDR2 is SFDVKD. The CDR3 covers 12 residues. The J segment lost 3 bases and the V segment lost 9 bases, leaving 0 bases of the junction unmatched. The CDR3 reads CATGTGDTEAFF. The CDR3 coding sequence is TGTGCCACCGGGACAGGGGACACTGAAGCTTTCTTT.

The rearrangement uses TRBV27 and TRBJ2-7, with 7 bases identical to TRBD2. This CDR3 region has 13 residues. The J segment lost 5 bases and the V segment lost 8 bases, leaving 9 bases of the junction unmatched. Looked up from germline, CDR1 is MNHEY and CDR2 is SMNVEV (reference sequence). This CDR3 reads CASRGGLDDEQYF. The CDR3 bases are TGTGCCAGCCGTGGAGGACTAGACGACGAGCAGTACTTC.

Of note for this clone: One end of the junction fails to match germline, which may point to a read error. The CDR3 spells CASSLQGQGNAGELFF. The CDR3 DNA reads TGTGCCAGCTCGCTTCAGGGACAGGGGAACGCCGGGGAGCTGTTTTTT. The chain links TRBV18 to TRBJ2-2, with 10 bases fitting TRBD1. Germline V gene data show CDR1 as KGHSH and CDR2 as LQKENI. This CDR3 has 16 residues. The full variable domain, in which reference TRBV18 and TRBJ2-2 provide the parts outside the CDR3, is NAGVMQNPRHLVRRRGQEARLRCSPMKGHSHVYWYRQLPEEGLKFMVYLQKENIIDESGMPKERFSAEFPKEGPSILRIQQVVRGDSAAYFCASSLQGQGNAGELFFGEGSRLTVL.

The chain combines TRBV11-3 with TRBJ2-7, with D possibly matching TRBD2 (6 bases). The length of the CDR3 is 14 residues. Trimming shortened V by 3 bases and J by 4 bases, and 13 bases separated the two germline ends. Germline V gene sequence: CDR1 SGHNT, CDR2 YENEEA. The CDR3 here is CASSFRGLPYEQYF. The CDR3 DNA reads TGTGCCAGCAGCTTCCGGGGACTTCCATACGAGCAGTACTTC.

The chain has TRBV2 and TRBJ1-4, with 8 bases lining up with TRBD1. CDR3 length: 16 residues. Germline V CDR1 and CDR2: SNHLY, FYNNEI. The J segment lost 8 bases and the V segment lost 5 bases, leaving 13 bases of the junction unmatched. Here the CDR3 DNA reads TGTGCCAGCAGTCAAGGAGGGGGGACAGGCATCGAAAAACTGTTTTTT. This sequence encodes CASSQGGGTGIEKLFF.

In this sample, this clone turned up a few times. The chain combines TRBV3-1 (or the pseudogene TRBV3-2) with TRBJ1-6; D is ambiguous. The V end lost 0 bases, the J end lost 9 bases, and 15 bases lay between the germline ends. Per the germline V gene, CDR1 is LGHDT and CDR2 is YNNKEL (reference sequence). The CDR3 is made up of 16 amino acids. CDR3 bases: TGTGCCAGCAGCCAAGACGACACCCATGCGATTTCACCCCTCCACTTT. Translation gives CASSQDDTHAISPLHF.

DNA of the CDR3: TGTGCCAGCAGCCGGGGAACAGTGGGGGAGCAGTACTTC. Its protein product is CASSRGTVGEQYF. The chain couples TRBV27 to TRBJ2-7, with D possibly matching TRBD2 (5 bases). Between the trimmed V and J ends, which lost 6 bases and 7 bases, there was a span of 16 bases. The CDR3 has 13 amino acids. Germline V gene sequence: CDR1 MNHEY, CDR2 SMNVEV (reference sequence).